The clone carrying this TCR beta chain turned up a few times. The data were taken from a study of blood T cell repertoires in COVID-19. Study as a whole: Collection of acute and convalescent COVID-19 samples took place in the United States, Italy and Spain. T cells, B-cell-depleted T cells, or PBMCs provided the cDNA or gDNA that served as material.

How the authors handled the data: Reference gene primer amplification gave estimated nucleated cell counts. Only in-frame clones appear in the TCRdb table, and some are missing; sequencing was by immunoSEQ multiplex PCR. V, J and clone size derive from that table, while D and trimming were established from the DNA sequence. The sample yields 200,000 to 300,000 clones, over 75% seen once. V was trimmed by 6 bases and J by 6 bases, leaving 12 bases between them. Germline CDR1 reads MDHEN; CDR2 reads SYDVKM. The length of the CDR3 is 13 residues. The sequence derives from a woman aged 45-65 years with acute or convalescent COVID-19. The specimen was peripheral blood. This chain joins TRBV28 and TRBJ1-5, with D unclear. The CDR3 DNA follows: TGTGCCAGCAGGCTAACGGGTTTTCAGCCCCAGCATTTT. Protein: CASRLTGFQPQHF. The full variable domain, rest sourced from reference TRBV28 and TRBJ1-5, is DVKVTQSSRYLVKRTGEKVFLECVQDMDHENMFWYRQDPGLGLRLIYFSYDVKMKEKGDIPEGYSVSREKKERFSLILESASTNQTSMYLCASRLTGFQPQHFGDGTRLSIL.